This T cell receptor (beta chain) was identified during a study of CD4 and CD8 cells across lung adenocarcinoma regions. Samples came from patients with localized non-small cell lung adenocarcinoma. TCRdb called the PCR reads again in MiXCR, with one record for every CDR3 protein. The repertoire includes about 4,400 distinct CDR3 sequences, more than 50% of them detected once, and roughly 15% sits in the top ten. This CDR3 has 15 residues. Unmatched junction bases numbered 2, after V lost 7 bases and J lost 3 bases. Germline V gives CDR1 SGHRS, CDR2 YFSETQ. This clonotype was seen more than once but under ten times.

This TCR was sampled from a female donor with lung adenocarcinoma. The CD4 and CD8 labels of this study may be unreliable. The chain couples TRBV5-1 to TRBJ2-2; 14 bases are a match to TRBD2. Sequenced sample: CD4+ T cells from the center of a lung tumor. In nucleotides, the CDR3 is TGCGCCAGCGGACTAGCGGGAGGAGACACCGGGGAGCTGTTTTTT. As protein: CASGLAGGDTGELFF.